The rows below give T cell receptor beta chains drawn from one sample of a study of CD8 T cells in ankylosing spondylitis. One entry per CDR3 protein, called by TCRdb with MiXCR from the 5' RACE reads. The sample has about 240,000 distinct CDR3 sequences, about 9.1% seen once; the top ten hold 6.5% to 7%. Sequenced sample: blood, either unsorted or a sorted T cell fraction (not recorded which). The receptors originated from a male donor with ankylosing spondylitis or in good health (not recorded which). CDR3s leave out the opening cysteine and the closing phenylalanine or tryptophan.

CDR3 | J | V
ASSTGRTEAF | TRBJ1-1 | TRBV12-3/TRBV12-4
SASEDPGLRRETQY | TRBJ2-5 | TRBV20-1
ASSLGDLAGENTGELF | TRBJ2-2 | TRBV7-7
ASSPQFPGSYNEQF | TRBJ2-1 | TRBV12-3/TRBV12-4
SPEPGTLRTDTQY | TRBJ2-3 | TRBV20-1
ASSLSQGNSPLH | TRBJ1-6 | TRBV12-3/TRBV12-4
SVRRGNTGELF | TRBJ2-2 | TRBV20-1
ASSLRRGQGRGETQY | TRBJ2-5 | TRBV6-5
SASKEYIQY | TRBJ2-4 | TRBV20-1
SAAREHWNTGELF | TRBJ2-2 | TRBV29-1
SVGPGTGNSYEQY | TRBJ2-7 | TRBV29-1
ASSPPISTDTQY | TRBJ2-3 | TRBV18
ASSWGVGFGNIQY | TRBJ2-4 | TRBV7-2
ASSAVSQGGGYT | TRBJ1-2 | TRBV19
ASSFVTGGNEKLF | TRBJ1-4 | TRBV5-1
ASSLRTGGSADTQY | TRBJ2-3 | TRBV18
ASMMPGTSGPSSYEQY | TRBJ2-7 | TRBV11-1
ASSKRDYYNEQF | TRBJ2-1 | TRBV5-1
AISDRANYGYT | TRBJ1-2 | TRBV10-3
SAHSWTSGGETQY | TRBJ2-5 | TRBV20-1
SALAPMGDEQY | TRBJ2-7 | TRBV20-1
SAFGGGTSGPQETQY | TRBJ2-5 | TRBV20-1
ASSPPVAGTSTDTQY | TRBJ2-3 | TRBV18
ASSLGDSPGGAF | TRBJ1-1 | TRBV5-4
ASSPLAGGPDEQF | TRBJ2-1 | TRBV4-2
ASKLAGAGNEQF | TRBJ2-1 | TRBV6-1
ASSLGDRLHGEQF | TRBJ2-1 | TRBV7-9
SARDLAGELF | TRBJ2-2 | TRBV20-1
ASSFGQGGPRSYT | TRBJ1-2 | TRBV12-3/TRBV12-4
ASTHPSTYEQY | TRBJ2-7 | TRBV6-5
ASRGDPMGPQH | TRBJ1-5 | TRBV7-8
ASTDRVGEQF | TRBJ2-1 | TRBV19
ASSLAGTPLNEQY | TRBJ2-7 | TRBV13
ASSSRHGGNQPQH | TRBJ1-5 | TRBV7-2
ASSPTNGETQY | TRBJ2-5 | TRBV12-3/TRBV12-4
AFNLAGGVNEQF | TRBJ2-1 | TRBV30
AITEGQKETQY | TRBJ2-5 | TRBV10-3
ASSPGILWEANVLT | TRBJ2-6 | TRBV6-2/TRBV6-3
ASSSDPDQPQH | TRBJ1-5 | TRBV7-2
SARSAIGLHQPQH | TRBJ1-5 | TRBV20-1
ASSLVGGFDEQF | TRBJ2-1 | TRBV7-8
ASSPAEVGNGYT | TRBJ1-2 | TRBV5-6
ASARSGARAGELF | TRBJ2-2 | TRBV6-1
SAGGDLEEQF | TRBJ2-1 | TRBV20-1
AISEGGREQY | TRBJ2-7 | TRBV10-3
ASSLGSVQKSLQY | TRBJ2-4 | TRBV7-2
ASSEFGGASNEQF | TRBJ2-1 | TRBV25-1
ASRLSGELF | TRBJ2-2 | TRBV6-2/TRBV6-3
SASLQRGYEQY | TRBJ2-7 | TRBV20-1
SVGKGNTGELF | TRBJ2-2 | TRBV29-1
SASSIGTAYEQY | TRBJ2-7 | TRBV20-1
ASSLPDGAYEQY | TRBJ2-7 | TRBV14